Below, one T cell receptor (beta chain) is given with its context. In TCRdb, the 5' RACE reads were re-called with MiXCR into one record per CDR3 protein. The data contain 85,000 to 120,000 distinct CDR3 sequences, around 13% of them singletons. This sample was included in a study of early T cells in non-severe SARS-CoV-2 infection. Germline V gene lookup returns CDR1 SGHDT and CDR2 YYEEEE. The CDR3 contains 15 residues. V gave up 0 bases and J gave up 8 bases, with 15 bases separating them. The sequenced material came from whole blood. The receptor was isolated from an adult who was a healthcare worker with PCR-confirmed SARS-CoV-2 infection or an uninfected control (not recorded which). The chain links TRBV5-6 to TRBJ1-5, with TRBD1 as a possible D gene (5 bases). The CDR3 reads CASSLAGAASKPQHF. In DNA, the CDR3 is TGTGCCAGCAGCTTGGCCGGGGCAGCTTCGAAGCCCCAGCATTTT.